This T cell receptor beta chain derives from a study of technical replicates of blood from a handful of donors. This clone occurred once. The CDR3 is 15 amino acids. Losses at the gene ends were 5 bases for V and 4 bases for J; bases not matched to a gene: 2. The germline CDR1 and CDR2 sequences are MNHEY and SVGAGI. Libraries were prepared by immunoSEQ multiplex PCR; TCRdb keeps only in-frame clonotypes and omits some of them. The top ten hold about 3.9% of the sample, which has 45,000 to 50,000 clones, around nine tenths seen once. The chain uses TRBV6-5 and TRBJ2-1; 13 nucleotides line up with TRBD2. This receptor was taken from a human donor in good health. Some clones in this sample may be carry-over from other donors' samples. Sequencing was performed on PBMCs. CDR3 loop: CASSATSGRYNEQFF. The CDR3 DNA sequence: TGTGCCAGCAGTGCGACTAGCGGGAGGTACAATGAGCAGTTCTTC.